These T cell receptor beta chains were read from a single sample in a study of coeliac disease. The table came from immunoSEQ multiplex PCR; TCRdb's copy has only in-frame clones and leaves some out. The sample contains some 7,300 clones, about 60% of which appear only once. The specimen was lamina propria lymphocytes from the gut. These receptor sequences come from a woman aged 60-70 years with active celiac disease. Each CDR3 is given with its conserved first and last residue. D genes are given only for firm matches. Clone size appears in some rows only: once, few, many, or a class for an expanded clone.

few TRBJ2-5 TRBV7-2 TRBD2 CASSFRTSGGNQETQYF TGTGCCAGCAGCTTCCGGACTAGCGGGGGCAACCAAGAGACCCAGTACTTC
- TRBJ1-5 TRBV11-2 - CASSWGGNQPQHF TGTGCCAGCAGCTGGGGAGGGAATCAGCCCCAGCATTTT
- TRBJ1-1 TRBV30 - CAWSFWGKAFF TGTGCCTGGAGTTTTTGGGGCAAAGCTTTCTTT
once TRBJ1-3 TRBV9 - CASSVNRNTIYF TGTGCCAGCAGCGTGAACAGAAACACCATATATTTT
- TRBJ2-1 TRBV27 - CASSLVGGSSYNEQFF TGTGCCAGCAGTTTAGTAGGTGGGAGCTCCTACAATGAGCAGTTCTTC
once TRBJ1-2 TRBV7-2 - CASSFPGRSYGYTF TGTGCCAGCAGCTTCCCGGGAAGGTCCTATGGCTACACCTTC
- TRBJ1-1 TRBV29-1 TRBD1 CSARSGTGSATEAFF TGCAGCGCAAGGTCCGGGACAGGGAGTGCTACTGAAGCTTTCTTT
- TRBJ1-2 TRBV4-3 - CASSPTVSANYGYTF TGCGCCAGCAGCCCGACTGTCTCGGCCAACTATGGCTACACCTTC
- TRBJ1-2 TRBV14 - CASSHLTGNPYGYTF TGTGCCAGCAGCCACCTAACAGGGAACCCTTATGGCTACACCTTC
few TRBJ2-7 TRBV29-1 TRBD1 CSVETGSEQYF TGCAGCGTTGAGACAGGGTCCGAGCAGTACTTC
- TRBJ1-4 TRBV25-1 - CASSPELTNEKLFF TGTGCCAGCAGCCCTGAGCTAACTAATGAAAAACTGTTTTTT
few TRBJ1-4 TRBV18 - CASSPDSNNEKLFF TGTGCCAGCTCACCAGACAGTAACAATGAAAAACTGTTTTTT
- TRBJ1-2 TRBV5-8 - CASSFGQGVVGGYTF TGTGCCAGCAGCTTTGGTCAGGGCGTCGTGGGTGGCTACACCTTC
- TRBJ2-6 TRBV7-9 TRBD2 CASSSGSLVGANVLTF TGTGCCAGCAGTAGCGGGAGTCTGGTTGGGGCCAACGTCCTGACTTTC
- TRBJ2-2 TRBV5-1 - CASSLGQDAGELFF TGCGCCAGCAGCTTGGGACAGGACGCCGGGGAGCTGTTTTTT
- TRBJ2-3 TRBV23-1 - CASSQLTPPGTTNGDTQYF TGCGCCAGCAGTCAACTTACTCCGCCCGGGACAACGAACGGGGATACGCAGTATTTT
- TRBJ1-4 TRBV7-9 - CASSLSREGTNEKLFF TGTGCCAGCAGCTTATCCAGGGAGGGAACTAATGAAAAACTGTTTTTT
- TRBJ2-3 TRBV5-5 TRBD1 CASSSRDRGRNTQYF TGTGCCAGCAGCTCCCGGGACAGGGGGCGAAATACGCAGTATTTT
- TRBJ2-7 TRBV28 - CASSFGGVTYEQYF TGTGCCAGCAGTTTTGGCGGGGTCACCTACGAGCAGTACTTC
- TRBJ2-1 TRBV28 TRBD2 CASIGREAHSYNEQFF TGTGCCAGCATCGGGCGGGAGGCACACTCCTACAATGAGCAGTTCTTC
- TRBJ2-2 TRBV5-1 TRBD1 CASSLVGQGTGELFF TGCGCCAGCAGCTTGGTGGGACAGGGCACCGGGGAGCTGTTTTTT
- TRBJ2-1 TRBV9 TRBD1 CASSPRTGVDEQFF TGTGCCAGCAGCCCCCGGACAGGGGTGGATGAGCAGTTCTTC
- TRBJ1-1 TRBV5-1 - CASSTSRVVETEAFF -
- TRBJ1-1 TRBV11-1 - CASGRDRRTEAFF TGTGCCAGCGGCCGAGACAGGCGCACTGAAGCTTTCTTT
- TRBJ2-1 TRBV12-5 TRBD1 CASGGTGGYNEQFF TGTGCTAGTGGGGGGACAGGGGGCTACAATGAGCAGTTCTTC
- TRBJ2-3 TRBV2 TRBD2 CASSGGSGGGDTQYF TGTGCCAGCAGTGGTGGCAGTGGCGGGGGGGATACGCAGTATTTT
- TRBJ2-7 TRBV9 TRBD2 CASSVSSLAGTYEQYF TGTGCCAGCAGCGTATCCTCGCTAGCGGGAACCTACGAGCAGTACTTC
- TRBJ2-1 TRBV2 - CASNSDGGAYNEQFF TGTGCCAGCAATTCAGACGGAGGGGCCTACAATGAGCAGTTCTTC
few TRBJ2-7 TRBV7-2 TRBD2 CASSLGAGVRSEQYF TGTGCCAGCAGCTTAGGAGCGGGAGTACGATCCGAGCAGTACTTC
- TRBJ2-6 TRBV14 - CASSHGQSSGANVLTF TGTGCCAGCAGCCATGGACAGAGCTCTGGGGCCAACGTCCTGACTTTC
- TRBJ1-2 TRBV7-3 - CASSPSQGYGYTF TGTGCCAGCAGCCCATCGCAGGGCTATGGCTACACCTTC
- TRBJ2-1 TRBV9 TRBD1 CASSVTDRVRTYNEQFF TGTGCCAGCAGCGTTACTGACAGGGTTAGGACCTACAATGAGCAGTTCTTC
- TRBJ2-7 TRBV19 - CASSEPQVSYEQYF TGTGCCAGTAGTGAACCGCAGGTTTCCTACGAGCAGTACTTC
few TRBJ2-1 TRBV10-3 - CAISEAGWNEQFF TGTGCCATCAGTGAGGCGGGGTGGAATGAGCAGTTCTTC
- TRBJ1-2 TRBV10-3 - CAISRGEGYGYTF TGTGCCATCAGTCGGGGGGAAGGGTATGGCTACACCTTC
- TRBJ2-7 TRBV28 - CASSPNPGPRVYEQYF TGTGCCAGCAGTCCTAACCCGGGCCCGAGGGTCTACGAGCAGTACTTC
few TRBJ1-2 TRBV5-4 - CASSLVLSGYGYTF TGTGCCAGCAGCTTGGTTCTCAGTGGCTATGGCTACACCTTC
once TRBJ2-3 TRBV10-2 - CASILARSTDTQYF TGCGCCAGCATTCTAGCGAGGAGCACAGATACGCAGTATTTT
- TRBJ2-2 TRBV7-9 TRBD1 CASSFTTGGTGELFF TGTGCCAGCAGCTTTACGACAGGGGGCACCGGGGAGCTGTTTTTT
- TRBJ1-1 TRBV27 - CASSLSPGLKNTEAFF TGTGCCAGCAGCCTTTCTCCGGGACTGAAGAACACTGAAGCTTTCTTT
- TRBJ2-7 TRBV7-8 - CASSLAVGRVNSYEQYF TGTGCCAGCAGCTTAGCTGTCGGCAGGGTGAATTCCTACGAGCAGTACTTC
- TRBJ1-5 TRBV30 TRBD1 CAWSARGGTQPQHF TGTGCCTGGAGTGCTCGAGGGGGCACTCAGCCCCAGCATTTT
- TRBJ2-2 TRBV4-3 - CASSQELGLAANTGELFF TGCGCCAGCAGCCAAGAACTAGGGCTAGCCGCAAACACCGGGGAGCTGTTTTTT
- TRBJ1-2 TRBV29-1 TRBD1 CSVDATTGVGGYTF TGCAGCGTAGATGCCACGACAGGGGTAGGCGGCTACACCTTC
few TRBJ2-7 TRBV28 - CASSLQRTEPTF TGTGCCAGCAGTTTACAACGGACAGAACCTACCTTC
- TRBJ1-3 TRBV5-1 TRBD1 CASSQGDSGPGNTIYF TGCGCCAGCAGCCAGGGGGACTCCGGTCCTGGAAACACCATATATTTT
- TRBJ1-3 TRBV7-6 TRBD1 CASSLEVRGPAGNTIYF TGTGCCAGCAGCTTAGAAGTCAGGGGGCCGGCTGGAAACACCATATATTTT
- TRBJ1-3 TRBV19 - CASTTEIYSGNTIYF TGTGCCAGTACGACGGAGATTTACTCTGGAAACACCATATATTTT
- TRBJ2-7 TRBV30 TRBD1 CAWSTGQVKQYF TGTGCCTGGAGTACGGGACAGGTCAAGCAGTACTTC
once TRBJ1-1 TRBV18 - CASDTSNTEAFF TGTGCCAGTGATACATCGAACACTGAAGCTTTCTTT
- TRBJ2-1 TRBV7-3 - CASSLSSDYEQFF TGTGCCAGCAGCTTAAGTAGCGATTATGAGCAGTTCTTC
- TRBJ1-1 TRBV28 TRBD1 CASSSDRGGEAFF TGTGCCAGCAGTTCCGACAGGGGCGGGGAAGCTTTCTTT
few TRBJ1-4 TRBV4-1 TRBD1 CASSPQPNTGGEKLFF TGCGCCAGCAGCCCACAACCGAATACAGGGGGCGAAAAACTGTTTTTT
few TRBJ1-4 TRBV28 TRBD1 CASQESQGGKEKLFF TGTGCCAGCCAAGAGTCACAGGGGGGAAAGGAAAAACTGTTTTTT
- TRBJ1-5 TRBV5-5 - CASSHPGQPQHF TGTGCCAGCAGTCACCCAGGGCAGCCCCAGCATTTT
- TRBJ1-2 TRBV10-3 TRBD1 CAISDRGTGPLLTNYGYTF TGTGCCATCAGTGACCGCGGGACAGGCCCGCTTTTAACTAACTATGGCTACACCTTC
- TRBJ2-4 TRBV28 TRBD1 CASTPQGQGGLNIQYF TGTGCCAGCACCCCCCAAGGACAGGGAGGTTTGAACATTCAGTACTTC